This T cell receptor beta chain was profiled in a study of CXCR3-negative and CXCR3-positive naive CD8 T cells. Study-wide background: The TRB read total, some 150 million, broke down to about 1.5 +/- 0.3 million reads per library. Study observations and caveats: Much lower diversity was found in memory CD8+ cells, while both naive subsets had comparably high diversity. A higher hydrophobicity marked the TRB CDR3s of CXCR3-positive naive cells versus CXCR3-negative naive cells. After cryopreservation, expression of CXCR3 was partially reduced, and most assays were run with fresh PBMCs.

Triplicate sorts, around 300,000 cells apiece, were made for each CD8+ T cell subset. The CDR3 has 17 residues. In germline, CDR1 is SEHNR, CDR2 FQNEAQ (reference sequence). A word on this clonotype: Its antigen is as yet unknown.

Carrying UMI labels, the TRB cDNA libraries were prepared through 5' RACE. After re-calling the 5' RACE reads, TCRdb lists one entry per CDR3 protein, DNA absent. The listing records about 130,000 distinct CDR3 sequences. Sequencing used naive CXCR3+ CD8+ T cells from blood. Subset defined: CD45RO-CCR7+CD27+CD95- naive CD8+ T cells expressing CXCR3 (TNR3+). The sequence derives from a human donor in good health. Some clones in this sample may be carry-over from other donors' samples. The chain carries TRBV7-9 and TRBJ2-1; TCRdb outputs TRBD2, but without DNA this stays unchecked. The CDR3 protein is CASSSIGGLAGFDEQFF.